This entry concerns a single TCR beta chain. Profiling relied on immunoSEQ multiplex PCR, and the TCRdb table lists in-frame clones only, not all of them. The table lists 140,000 or so clones, about 87% of them singletons, with about 5.6% in the top ten. The entry originates in a study of blood T cell repertoires in COVID-19. Sequencing was performed on peripheral blood. The receptor's source is a human donor in a cohort sampled during active COVID-19.

CDR3 sequence reads: CASTSQGNQPQHF. The DNA of the CDR3 is TGTGCCAGCACATCGCAGGGGAATCAGCCCCAGCATTTT. The rearrangement uses TRBV2 and TRBJ1-5, with D tentatively TRBD1 (6 bases). CDR3 size: 13 residues. The germline gives CDR1 SNHLY, CDR2 FYNNEI. The ends were cut back, 7 bases at V and 4 bases at J, with 11 bases in the middle.